This TCR beta chain emerged from a study of T cell changes during pregnancy in multiple sclerosis. This CDR3 spans 14 amino acids. Germline V gives CDR1 MNHNS, CDR2 SASEGT. Trimming took 5 bases from V and 6 from J; bases not matched to a gene: 8. Some clones are missing from TCRdb's copy, which holds only in-frame ones; the method was immunoSEQ multiplex PCR. The sample shows tens of thousands of clones, 90% to 95% of them seen only once. The V call is TRBV6-1, the J call TRBJ2-7, with TRBD1 matching over 9 bases. The input for sequencing was peripheral blood, taken after pregnancy. The source of this sequence is a female donor in good health, enrolled as a control in a pregnancy study. The CDR3 coding sequence is TGTGCCAGCAGTCAGGGACAGGGTAACAGCGAGCAGTACTTC. Translation: CASSQGQGNSEQYF.